This T cell receptor (beta chain) came from a study of Ad26.COV2.S vaccination and SARS-CoV-2 variants. The wider study: Doses of Ad26.COV2.S were injected into muscle once or twice, 56 days apart.

Sequencing used immunoSEQ multiplex PCR; TCRdb keeps in-frame clones, though not all of them. This sample has roughly 460,000 clones, with roughly 87% found just once. Indicated treatment: over 15 received Ad26.COV2.S at low or high dose, single or two shots; several received placebo; per-sample allocation not given. At day 63 after the first vaccine or placebo injection, samples were drawn. What was given as vaccine was an Ad26 vector encoding Wuhan-strain SARS-CoV-2 spike. Study results and limitations: Those who received the vaccine showed greater spike-specific TCR breadth than those given placebo. Breadth of non-spike TCRs did not differ between vaccinees and placebo recipients.

About this clone itself: Its cognate antigen is unknown.

CDR1 and CDR2 from the germline V gene are LGHNA and YSLEER. This CDR3 has 14 amino acids. V trimming: 4 bases; J trimming: 9 bases; junction bases outside the gene matches: 8. This chain links TRBV4-3 with TRBJ2-1, with 8 bases lining up with TRBD1. This clonotype was obtained from a person between 18 and 65 years old who received the Ad26.COV2.S COVID-19 vaccine or a placebo. The specimen was peripheral blood, collected in a trial of Ad26.COV2.S vaccine versus placebo. The CDR3 sequence is CASSLSYQGAEQFF. The CDR3 region has the DNA TGCGCCAGCAGCCTATCCTATCAGGGGGCTGAGCAGTTCTTC.